This T cell receptor (beta chain) emerged from a study of blood T cell repertoires in COVID-19. Clones were sequenced by immunoSEQ multiplex PCR, and TCRdb holds only the in-frame ones, with some missing. The sample carries 120,000 to 150,000 clones, 81% recorded once. CDR3 size: 14 residues. Germline lookup yields CDR1 KGHSH and CDR2 LQKENI. Trimming stripped 4 bases from V and 0 bases from J, with 4 bases between. The sample was peripheral blood. This receptor was obtained from a human donor with acute or convalescent COVID-19. The donor label of this sample is uncertain. The V and J genes are TRBV18 and TRBJ1-6; D gene unclear. CDR3 loop: CASSLSSYNSPLHF. The CDR3 DNA is TGTGCCAGCTCACTCAGCTCCTATAATTCACCCCTCCACTTT.